This T cell receptor beta chain was observed in a study of blood T cell repertoires in COVID-19. Study as a whole: The analysed material was cDNA or gDNA that came from T cells, B-cell-depleted T cells, or PBMCs.

The V segment lost 0 bases and the J segment 3 bases; nucleotides outside the gene matches: 8. This CDR3 has 16 amino acids. The germline CDR1 and CDR2 sequences are MNHEY and SVGAGI. Recovery meant two consecutive negative NP/OP PCR tests, professional clearance, or resolved symptoms. Source study methods: Estimation of nucleated cell counts relied on the amplification of reference gene primers. This table comes from immunoSEQ multiplex PCR, and its TCRdb copy is limited to in-frame clones, with some not included. V and J calls plus clone size are reproduced from that table; the DNA served to infer D and trimming. The sample yields 380,000 or so clones, approximately 87% seen once.

The specimen was PBMCs or T cells enriched from blood (not recorded which). V and J are TRBV6-5 and TRBJ2-7; the match to TRBD1 covers 7 bases. This TCR was sampled from a man aged 25-45 years who had recovered from COVID-19. Here the CDR3 reads CASSYSSWTGSYEQYF. Here the CDR3 DNA reads TGTGCCAGCAGTTACTCCTCCTGGACAGGCAGCTACGAGCAGTACTTC.